These 16 T cell receptor beta chains share one sample of origin, sequenced in a study of regulatory T cells in long-lasting Graves disease. Building of the TCR beta libraries involved iRepertoire HTBI primers and Arm-PCR of CDR3 regions. TCRdb re-analysed the multiplex PCR reads in MiXCR, keeping a single row per CDR3 protein. The data contain over 450,000 distinct CDR3 sequences, more than 10% of them singletons. As to time point: newly diagnosed GD, antithyroid drugs for less than 3 months. PBMC RNA was the source of the TCR library. These data are also associated with another study on T cells in Graves' hyperthyroidism and ophthalmopathy.

The sample here was peripheral blood mononuclear cells (PBMCs), taken at new diagnosis, from a patient treated with antithyroid drugs. The receptors originated from a woman under 40 with Graves disease.

The CDR3 reads CASSVASFRGSLDEQFF. The CDR3 nucleotides read TGTGCCAGCAGCGTAGCTTCGTTTCGCGGGAGCCTAGATGAGCAGTTCTTC. This chain links TRBV9 with TRBJ2-1; TRBD2 aligns across 7 bases. The CDR3 length is 17 residues. Germline-derived CDR1 and CDR2 are SGDLS and YYNGEE. Trimming cost V 0 bases and J 8 bases; bases outside gene matches: 14.

V gene TRBV7-2 combines with J gene TRBJ2-7, with D perhaps TRBD1 or TRBD2 (5 bases each). The V gene lost 6 bases and the J gene lost 3 bases, with 12 bases spanning the gap. The CDR3 runs to 13 residues. The germline gives CDR1 SGHTA, CDR2 FQGNSA. CDR3 in DNA: TGTGCCAGCAGGGGGACCGGAGTCTACGAGCAGTACTTC. Protein sequence: CASRGTGVYEQYF.

The rearrangement links TRBV18 to TRBJ1-1; maybe TRBD1 (6 bases). V gave up 0 bases and J gave up 2 bases, with 16 bases separating them. The CDR3 consists of 17 residues. Germline CDR1 KGHSH, CDR2 LQKENI. DNA of the CDR3: TGTGCCAGCTCACCACCGACGGGGGCGGGAGTTAACACTGAAGCTTTCTTT. It is translated as CASSPPTGAGVNTEAFF. Full variable domain (remainder filled in from reference TRBV18 and TRBJ1-1): NAGVMQNPRHLVRRRGQEARLRCSPMKGHSHVYWYRQLPEEGLKFMVYLQKENIIDESGMPKERFSAEFPKEGPSILRIQQVVRGDSAAYFCASSPPTGAGVNTEAFFGQGTRLTVV.

This clonotype was picked up many times. The V call is TRBV6-5, the J call TRBJ1-1; D possibly corresponds to TRBD1 (5 bases). The CDR3 extends over 16 amino acids. The V end lost 3 bases, the J end lost 0 bases, and 14 bases lay between the germline ends. Germline CDR1 is MNHEY and CDR2 is SVGAGI. CDR3 bases: TGTGCCAGCAGTTATGGGGGGAGGGGTATGAACACTGAAGCTTTCTTT. Protein product: CASSYGGRGMNTEAFF.

This clonotype was observed at least ten times. This sequence joins TRBV10-3 and TRBJ1-1; the D is unclear. Between the trimmed V and J ends, which lost 2 bases and 0 bases, there was a span of 7 bases. This CDR3 is built from 14 residues. Germline V gene lookup returns CDR1 ENHRY and CDR2 SYGVKD. CDR3 bases: TGTGCCATCAGTGAGAATAGATTGAACACTGAAGCTTTCTTT. Translated, it gives CAISENRLNTEAFF.

This clonotype was seen at least ten times. The rearrangement joins TRBV6-2 or TRBV6-3 to TRBJ1-5; D is unclear. V gave up 0 bases and J gave up 3 bases, with 9 bases separating them. The germline V gene has CDR1 MNHEY and CDR2 SVGEGT. The CDR3 spans 15 residues. Here the CDR3 DNA reads TGTGCCAGCAGTTACTCTGCCCCGATCAATCAGCCCCAGCATTTT. Its protein is CASSYSAPINQPQHF.

This clonotype showed up just a few times. This chain uses TRBV4-1 with TRBJ1-1; TRBD1 agrees at 8 bases. Germline V lookup: CDR1 MGHRA, CDR2 YSYEKL. With V trimmed by 1 base and J by 0 bases, 7 bases remained unmatched. CDR3 length equals 17 residues. The CDR3 here is CASSQGLDRAMNTEAFF. DNA of the CDR3: TGCGCCAGCAGCCAAGGACTGGACAGGGCAATGAACACTGAAGCTTTCTTT.

This clonotype was seen many times. The chain links TRBV19 to TRBJ2-7; D uncertain. The germline V gene encodes CDR1 LNHDA and CDR2 SQIVND (reference sequence). The CDR3 is made up of 15 amino acids. The V end was cut by 0 bases, the J end by 0 bases, with 9 bases between. The CDR3 here is CASSIDRWSSYEQYF. The DNA of the CDR3 is TGTGCCAGTAGTATAGATAGGTGGAGCTCCTACGAGCAGTACTTC.

This clonotype was seen many times. The chain couples TRBV20-1 to TRBJ1-4, with D possibly being TRBD1 (5 bases). Germline values: CDR1 DFQATT, CDR2 SNEGSKA (reference sequence). Trimming removed 6 bases from V and 8 bases from J, with 16 bases in between. The CDR3 contains 13 residues. The DNA for the CDR3 is TGCAGTGCCCCAACCAGGGTGGAGGAAAAACTGTTTTTT. Translating it yields CSAPTRVEEKLFF.

This clonotype was seen a few times. Germline is not matched at one junction end, which may reflect a read error. J is TRBJ1-1 and V is TRBV10-3, with unresolved D. CDR1 is ENHRY, CDR2 SYGVKD, per germline. This CDR3 contains 14 residues. The CDR3 reads CAISEEDLNTEALF. The CDR3 coding sequence is TGTGCCATCAGCGAAGAGGACTTGAACACTGAAGCTCTCTTT.

To note about this clonotype: A much larger clone sits a single nucleotide away, making a read error possible. The chain uses TRBV19 and TRBJ2-7; D is possibly TRBD1 (6 bases). This CDR3 has 14 residues. V was trimmed by 4 bases and J by 3 bases, leaving 13 bases between them. Germline CDR1 is LNHDA and CDR2 is SQIVND (reference sequence). CDR3 nucleotide sequence: TGTGCCAGTAGTAGGCAGGGGAACGACTACGAGCAGTACTTC. Its protein product is CASSRQGNDYEQYF.

This clonotype showed up many times. The V call is TRBV29-1, the J call TRBJ2-7, with 9 bases that match TRBD1. CDR3 length: 12 amino acids. CDR1 and CDR2 (germline): SQVTM, ANQGSEA. V dropped 3 bases and J dropped 9; count of bases not matched to a gene: 6. CDR3 nucleotides: TGCAGCGTTGAGGACAGGGGTCTAGTGCAGTACTTC. Translated: CSVEDRGLVQYF.

This clonotype occurred many times. This rearrangement joins TRBV12-3 or TRBV12-4 to TRBJ2-3; no clear D. With 6 bases removed from V and 2 bases from J, the gap between germline ends came to 12 bases. The CDR3 extends over 14 amino acids. The CDR3 protein is CASSSTSYTDTQYF. The CDR3 DNA reads as TGTGCCAGCAGCTCCACTTCTTACACAGATACGCAGTATTTT.

This clonotype was seen only a few times. This chain joins TRBV12-3 or TRBV12-4 and TRBJ2-1, with TRBD2 identical over 13 bases. This CDR3 is 15 amino acids long. Trimming removed 5 bases from V and 10 bases from J; junction bases left unmatched: 8. The CDR3 DNA sequence: TGTGCCAGCAGTCCCGGACTAGCGGGAGCTGGGGAGCAGTTCTTC. Translated, it gives CASSPGLAGAGEQFF.

V usage is TRBV6-2 or TRBV6-3 and J usage is TRBJ2-5, with D unresolved. Trimming pared 2 bases from V and 3 bases from J, leaving 10 bases between. The CDR3 runs to 14 residues. Germline loops: CDR1 MNHEY, CDR2 SVGEGT. The CDR3 coding sequence is TGTGCCAGCAGTTACCCCCCGCCGAAAGAGACCCAGTACTTC. Residues: CASSYPPPKETQYF.

This clonotype occurred a few times. This sequence joins TRBV19 and TRBJ1-1; 9 nucleotides align to TRBD1. CDR1 and CDR2 (germline): LNHDA, SQIVND (reference sequence). This CDR3 region has 16 residues. The V gene end was trimmed by 3 bases and the J gene end by 7 bases; junction bases not matched to a gene: 12. The CDR3 DNA reads as TGTGCCAGTAGTATTGCACTAGGGACAGGGCACGGTGAAGCTTTCTTT. Translation: CASSIALGTGHGEAFF. The full variable domain, with the rest looked up from reference TRBV19 and TRBJ1-1, is DGGITQSPKYLFRKEGQNVTLSCEQNLNHDAMYWYRQDPGQGLRLIYYSQIVNDFQKGDIAEGYSVSREKKESFPLTVTSAQKNPTAFYLCASSIALGTGHGEAFFGQGTRLTVV.